The sequence of this TCR beta chain was determined in a study of regulatory T cells in long-lasting Graves disease. Investigators prepared the TCR beta libraries by applying iRepertoire HTBI primers and Arm-PCR of CDR3 regions. Each CDR3 protein gets one entry after TCRdb re-called the multiplex PCR reads with MiXCR. The data show roughly 440,000 distinct CDR3 sequences, about 17% seen once. Points from the study as a whole: Persistent patients shared more public clonotypes (roughly 3,000) than newly diagnosed patients (about 1,000).

The time point is: newly diagnosed GD, antithyroid drugs for less than 3 months. The TCR library used RNA extracted from PBMCs. A peripheral blood sample, around 8.6 milliliters in volume, was drawn into EDTA tubes. This clonotype appeared a few times. No antigen is known for it. V lost 5 bases and J lost 7, with 27 bases in between. Germline CDR1 and CDR2: SEHNR and FQNEAQ (reference sequence). The CDR3 is 17 amino acids. Separately, the same data were catalogued under a study of T cells in Graves' hyperthyroidism and ophthalmopathy. From that paper: Uncontrolled infection, other autoimmune disease, pregnancy or lactation led to exclusion. The study used the HTBI primer set for a first-round RT-PCR of the TCR CDR3.

The chain carries TRBV7-9 and TRBJ2-7; D gene unclear. The sequence was obtained from a woman under 30 with Graves disease. Sequenced here: peripheral blood mononuclear cells (PBMCs), sampled at new diagnosis, from a patient treated with antithyroid drugs. The CDR3 bases are TGTGCCAGCAGCCCTACGCGTCTGGCCGGATATTCTGGGGAGCAGTACTTC. This translates into CASSPTRLAGYSGEQYF.